The rows below give T cell receptor beta chains drawn from one sample of a study of shared clonotypes between healthy human individuals. Generated by immunoSEQ multiplex PCR, the TCRdb table keeps only in-frame clones and is missing some. This table has more than 2 million clones, 85% to 95% appearing once. The sample was naive CD4+ T cells sorted from blood. The receptors here all came from a young man in good health. Both conserved end residues are part of each CDR3. Each record gives: J gene, V gene, CDR3 length, D gene, CDR3 protein, CDR3 DNA. D genes are given only for firm matches.

TRBJ2-3	TRBV5-1	14	TRBD1	CASSSTGGTDTQYF	TGCGCCAGCAGTTCGACAGGGGGCACAGATACGCAGTATTTT
TRBJ2-7	TRBV30	13	TRBD1	CAWGTGFSYEQYF	TGTGCCTGGGGGACAGGGTTTTCCTACGAGCAGTACTTC
TRBJ1-5	TRBV2	14	-	CASSDVGGNQPQHF	TGTGCCAGCAGTGATGTGGGTGGCAATCAGCCCCAGCATTTT
TRBJ1-1	TRBV21-1	13	-	CASSPQYSTEAFF	TGTGCCAGCAGCCCCCAGTACAGCACTGAAGCTTTCTTT
TRBJ2-7	TRBV11-2	17	TRBD1	CASSLVAGTGGVYEQYF	TGTGCCAGCAGCTTAGTGGCCGGGACAGGGGGCGTGTACGAGCAGTACTTC
TRBJ2-3	TRBV6-1	13	-	CASSPIDSDTQYF	TGTGCCAGCAGCCCAATCGATTCAGATACGCAGTATTTT
TRBJ2-7	TRBV9	11	-	CASSAGYEQYF	TGTGCCAGCAGCGCAGGCTACGAGCAGTACTTC
TRBJ2-3	TRBV18	16	-	CASSPQNTPQADTQYF	TGTGCCAGCTCACCGCAGAATACTCCCCAGGCAGATACGCAGTATTTT
TRBJ2-7	TRBV6-1	13	-	CASRQAPVGEQYF	TGTGCCAGCAGGCAAGCCCCAGTGGGGGAGCAGTACTTC
TRBJ1-2	TRBV28	11	-	CASSSLPGYTF	TGTGCCAGCAGTTCACTCCCTGGCTACACCTTC